Each of the 10 T cell receptor beta chains below was sequenced from the same sample in a study of cytomegalovirus exposure and HLA in healthy donors. PCR used 60 Vbeta primers and 13 Jbeta primers. TCRdb's copy holds only in-frame clones and misses some; the assay was immunoSEQ multiplex PCR. The sample carries about 94,000 clones, around 69% recorded once. Sample: PBMCs. These receptors came from a young man in good health and CMV-seronegative.

There are a few counts of this clone. This chain joins TRBV5-4 and TRBJ1-6; 7 bases agree with TRBD1. The germline gives CDR1 SGHNT, CDR2 YYREEE (reference sequence). The CDR3 consists of 15 residues. Germline trimming cut 4 bases from V and 7 bases from J; bases unmatched to any gene: 8. CDR3 sequence reads: CASSKGAQSNSPLHF. In nucleotides, the CDR3 is TGTGCCAGCAGCAAGGGGGCCCAGTCAAATTCACCCCTCCACTTT.

This clone was counted between two and nine times. The chain links TRBV2 to TRBJ2-3; the match to TRBD1 covers 8 bases. Trimming took 7 bases from V and 1 from J; bases not matched to a gene: 4. Per the germline V gene, CDR1 is SNHLY and CDR2 is FYNNEI. This CDR3 has 14 amino acids. The CDR3 bases are TGTGCCAGCATGTTGACAGGGGGCACAGATACGCAGTATTTT. Translation gives CASMLTGGTDTQYF.

The J gene is TRBJ2-7, the V gene TRBV7-9; unclear D gene. With 3 bases removed from V and 3 bases from J, the gap between germline ends came to 6 bases. Germline CDR1 reads SEHNR; CDR2 reads FQNEAQ (reference sequence). The CDR3 runs to 12 residues. CDR3 nucleotides: TGTGCCAGCAGCTTCTCCAGCTACGAGCAGTACTTC. Translated: CASSFSSYEQYF.

This rearrangement joins TRBV27 to TRBJ1-3; D unresolved. Germline V gene lookup returns CDR1 MNHEY and CDR2 SMNVEV (reference sequence). The CDR3 loop spans 15 amino acids. Deletions cut 5 bases from V and 0 bases from J, with 11 bases between. Here the CDR3 reads CASSPGSHSGNTIYF. DNA of the CDR3: TGTGCCAGCAGTCCTGGCTCGCACTCTGGAAACACCATATATTTT.

The chain joins TRBV15 to TRBJ2-1; D might be TRBD2 (6 bases). There are 16 residues in the CDR3. Germline CDR1 reads LNHNV; CDR2 reads YYDKDF (reference sequence). Deletions cut 5 bases from V and 0 bases from J, with 14 bases between. CDR3 nucleotide sequence: TGTGCCACCAGCCTACTAGCATTGAGCTCCTACAATGAGCAGTTCTTC. Its protein product is CATSLLALSSYNEQFF.

The gene calls are TRBV5-4 and TRBJ2-7; 10 nucleotides match TRBD1. This CDR3 is 15 amino acids long. The V gene's germline CDR1 is SGHNT and CDR2 YYREEE (reference sequence). With V trimmed by 1 base and J by 2 bases, 3 bases remained unmatched. For the CDR3, the DNA is TGTGCCAGCAGCTTGCCGGGACAGGGGACCTACGAGCAGTACTTC. Translated, it gives CASSLPGQGTYEQYF.

The J gene is TRBJ1-3, the V gene TRBV7-2; D is ambiguous. The CDR3 is 15 residues long. Germline V CDR1 and CDR2: SGHTA, FQGNSA. V was pared by 2 bases and J by 5 bases, with 13 bases between. CDR3 DNA sequence: TGTGCCAGCAGCTTATACCACGGTGGGCGAAACACCATATATTTT. It specifies CASSLYHGGRNTIYF.

The chain uses TRBV19 and TRBJ2-5; D call uncertain. Germline loops: CDR1 LNHDA, CDR2 SQIVND (reference sequence). The CDR3 consists of 17 residues. V was trimmed by 3 bases and J by 0 bases, leaving 17 bases between them. The CDR3 DNA follows: TGTGCCAGTAGTATTTCGAGACTCCTTCTTTACCAAGAGACCCAGTACTTC. This codes for CASSISRLLLYQETQYF.

CDR3 nucleotide sequence: TGTGCCAGTAGTATAATTGAACAGAGAATCGGCTATGGCTACACCTTC. The encoded protein is CASSIIEQRIGYGYTF. This chain connects TRBV19 to TRBJ1-2; D ambiguous. Per germline, CDR1 LNHDA and CDR2 SQIVND (reference sequence). The CDR3 is 16 amino acids. Deletions cut 2 bases from V and 4 bases from J, with 17 bases between. Full variable domain (missing parts from reference TRBV19 and TRBJ1-2): DGGITQSPKYLFRKEGQNVTLSCEQNLNHDAMYWYRQDPGQGLRLIYYSQIVNDFQKGDIAEGYSVSREKKESFPLTVTSAQKNPTAFYLCASSIIEQRIGYGYTFGSGTRLTVV.

The rearrangement uses TRBV9 and TRBJ2-6, with D perhaps TRBD1 (5 bases). The germline V and J ends were trimmed by 0 bases and 1 base, with 8 bases remaining between them. The CDR3 runs 16 residues. CDR1 is SGDLS and CDR2 is YYNGEE in the germline V gene. CDR3 in amino acids: CASSVAGRSGANVLTF. CDR3 DNA: TGTGCCAGCAGCGTAGCAGGGCGGTCTGGGGCCAACGTCCTGACTTTC.